A single sample is the source of the 8 T cell receptor beta chains below, sequenced in a study of shared clonotypes between healthy human individuals. The assay was immunoSEQ multiplex PCR, and TCRdb's table has in-frame clones only and misses some. Here the sample spans 850,000 to 1,200,000 clones, 60% to 80% being singletons. Sample: memory CD4+ T cells sorted from blood. Subset in this sample: CD45RA-negative fraction. Receptor source: a man aged 18 to 35 in good health.

The chain combines TRBV6-5 with TRBJ2-7, with 9 bases lining up with TRBD2. The length of the CDR3 is 15 residues. Losses at the gene ends were 5 bases for V and 1 base for J; bases not matched to a gene: 6. Germline values: CDR1 MNHEY, CDR2 SVGAGI. CDR3: CASSTRRGGSYEQYF. The CDR3 DNA reads TGTGCCAGCAGTACTAGGCGGGGGGGGTCCTACGAGCAGTACTTC.

This sequence joins TRBV9 and TRBJ2-5; 11 nucleotides match TRBD2. V was clipped by 0 bases and J by 2 bases; unmatched bases: 3. Germline loops: CDR1 SGDLS, CDR2 YYNGEE. The length of the CDR3 is 16 residues. The CDR3 loop is CASSVASGGFQETQYF. CDR3 DNA sequence: TGTGCCAGCAGCGTAGCTAGCGGGGGGTTTCAAGAGACCCAGTACTTC.

V is TRBV30 and J is TRBJ1-2; D possibly corresponds to TRBD1 (5 bases). Trimming cost V 2 bases and J 2 bases, with 15 bases left between them. The CDR3 runs 15 residues. Germline loops: CDR1 GTSNPN, CDR2 SVGIG (reference sequence). CDR3 sequence: CAWSLPRGLNYGYTF. CDR3 sequence (DNA): TGTGCCTGGAGTTTACCGCGGGGACTGAACTATGGCTACACCTTC.

The chain combines TRBV27 with TRBJ2-7, with TRBD1 matching over 11 bases. Germline V gene lookup returns CDR1 MNHEY and CDR2 SMNVEV (reference sequence). V dropped 6 bases and J dropped 5; count of bases not matched to a gene: 12. The CDR3 runs to 16 residues. CDR3 in amino acids: CASRPAGTGGFNEQYF. CDR3 in DNA: TGTGCCAGCAGACCCGCCGGGACAGGGGGTTTCAACGAGCAGTACTTC.

V and J are TRBV6-5 and TRBJ1-1; no clear D gene. This CDR3 has 11 residues. The germline V and J ends were trimmed by 4 bases and 7 bases, with 7 bases remaining between them. Germline V lookup: CDR1 MNHEY, CDR2 SVGAGI. The CDR3 protein is CASSFLGEAFF. The CDR3 nucleotides are TGTGCCAGCAGTTTCCTCGGTGAAGCTTTCTTT.

The V call is TRBV28, the J call TRBJ2-7; D remains ambiguous. In germline, CDR1 is MDHEN, CDR2 SYDVKM. The CDR3 totals 14 residues. Between the trimmed V and J ends, which lost 2 bases and 7 bases, there was a span of 15 bases. DNA of the CDR3: TGTGCCAGCAGTTTACCTCGCCCCTCTGGGGAGCAGTACTTC. Translated: CASSLPRPSGEQYF.

This clone was detected a few times. The chain combines TRBV6-5 with TRBJ1-6; perhaps TRBD1 as D (6 bases). The CDR3 is 13 amino acids. CDR1 is MNHEY and CDR2 is SVGAGI in the germline V gene. V was shortened by 9 bases and J by 7 bases, with 13 bases between the two germline ends. Written as DNA, the CDR3 is TGTGCCAGTAAACAGGGAATAAATTCACCCCTCCACTTT. Translation gives CASKQGINSPLHF.

The chain recombines TRBV2 with TRBJ1-3; 9 bases are shared with TRBD1. There are 14 residues in the CDR3. Germline CDR1 SNHLY, CDR2 FYNNEI. J gave up 3 bases and V 4 bases, and 1 base lay outside the gene matches. In DNA, the CDR3 is TGTGCCAGCAGTGGGACAGGGGATGGAAACACCATATATTTT. Residues: CASSGTGDGNTIYF.